The rows below give T cell receptor beta chains drawn from one sample of a study of blood T cell repertoires in COVID-19. TCRdb keeps only in-frame clones here, not all; method: immunoSEQ multiplex PCR. Here the sample spans 180,000 or so clones, 65% to 90% being singletons. Specimen: peripheral blood. The source of these receptors is a man in his sixties with acute or convalescent COVID-19. The conserved cysteine and the conserved F or W are not part of the CDR3 here. Each record gives: CDR3 protein, J gene, V gene.

CDR3: ASSSDIRWEKLF
J: TRBJ1-4
V: TRBV6-6

CDR3: ATSLGGSVTTDTQY
J: TRBJ2-3
V: TRBV10-3

CDR3: ASRTPPGSNTEAF
J: TRBJ1-1
V: TRBV28

CDR3: ASEGSYNEQF
J: TRBJ2-1
V: TRBV7-2

CDR3: ASSSVRGMNTEAF
J: TRBJ1-1
V: TRBV7-9

CDR3: ATKRGSSYEQY
J: TRBJ2-7
V: TRBV6-5

CDR3: ASSLKNGPTDTQY
J: TRBJ2-3
V: TRBV7-3

CDR3: ASSLTGRSGEQY
J: TRBJ2-7
V: TRBV7-3

CDR3: ASSEALRGDTQY
J: TRBJ2-3
V: TRBV2

CDR3: ASAGQAKNIQY
J: TRBJ2-4
V: TRBV28

CDR3: ASSRGTSFNEQF
J: TRBJ2-1
V: TRBV6-5

CDR3: ASLGGLAGANVLT
J: TRBJ2-6
V: TRBV6-6

CDR3: ASRTGTVLSEQY
J: TRBJ2-7
V: TRBV2

CDR3: AISGREAGVGYEQY
J: TRBJ2-7
V: TRBV10-3

CDR3: ATSRNGRRTDTQY
J: TRBJ2-3
V: TRBV15

CDR3: ASSRGANNSPLH
J: TRBJ1-6
V: TRBV3-1/TRBV3-2

CDR3: ASSPRLAGALRETQY
J: TRBJ2-5
V: TRBV7-8

CDR3: ASSIIGSGGTGELF
J: TRBJ2-2
V: TRBV27

CDR3: ASSKGQGQETQY
J: TRBJ2-5
V: TRBV7-7

CDR3: ATKRDRVNTEAF
J: TRBJ1-1
V: TRBV6-5

CDR3: ASSQEITARYGYT
J: TRBJ1-2
V: TRBV4-1

CDR3: ASTPRGQGDNQPQH
J: TRBJ1-5
V: TRBV19

CDR3: ASSLTSPSTDTQY
J: TRBJ2-3
V: TRBV11-1

CDR3: ASIKGGGAGYT
J: TRBJ1-2
V: TRBV6-5

CDR3: AIRGSGSLNTGELF
J: TRBJ2-2
V: TRBV11-2

CDR3: ASSPPEGTQY
J: TRBJ2-3
V: TRBV5-4

CDR3: ASSPRTYSYEQY
J: TRBJ2-7
V: TRBV9

CDR3: ASSAGTGIQPQH
J: TRBJ1-5
V: TRBV25-1

CDR3: ASTPRRLGPNNEQF
J: TRBJ2-1
V: TRBV19

CDR3: AWASELRYNEQF
J: TRBJ2-1
V: TRBV30

CDR3: SVDGPGTGVWGTQY
J: TRBJ2-5
V: TRBV29-1

CDR3: ASSLTGGNWNEQF
J: TRBJ2-1
V: TRBV7-8

CDR3: ASSYAAGTEQF
J: TRBJ2-1
V: TRBV6-2/TRBV6-3

CDR3: ASSLGTQETQY
J: TRBJ2-5
V: TRBV11-2

CDR3: EARGNQPQH
J: TRBJ1-5
V: TRBV21-1

CDR3: ASSPTSSYNEQF
J: TRBJ2-1
V: TRBV28

CDR3: SVRAGGGNGYT
J: TRBJ1-2
V: TRBV29-1

CDR3: ASSQRGANYGYT
J: TRBJ1-2
V: TRBV3-1/TRBV3-2

CDR3: ASSLVRQGDGYT
J: TRBJ1-2
V: TRBV5-1

CDR3: AIGKTGKDTEAF
J: TRBJ1-1
V: TRBV10-3

CDR3: SARGGPGAF
J: TRBJ1-1
V: TRBV20-1

CDR3: ASSLWASGRSQDEQF
J: TRBJ2-1
V: TRBV28

CDR3: ASSPTLDRGETQY
J: TRBJ2-5
V: TRBV18